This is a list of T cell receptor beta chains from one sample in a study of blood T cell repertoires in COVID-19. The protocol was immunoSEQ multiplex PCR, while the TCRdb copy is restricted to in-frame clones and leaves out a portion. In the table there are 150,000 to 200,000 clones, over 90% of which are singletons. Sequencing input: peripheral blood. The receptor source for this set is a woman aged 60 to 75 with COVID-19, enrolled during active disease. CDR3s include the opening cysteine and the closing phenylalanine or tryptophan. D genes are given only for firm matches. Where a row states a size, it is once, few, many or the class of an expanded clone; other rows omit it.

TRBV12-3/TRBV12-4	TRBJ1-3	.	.	TGTGCCAGCAGCCTGGGGCCTGGAAACACCATATATTTT	CASSLGPGNTIYF
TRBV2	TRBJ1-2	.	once	TGTGCCAGCAGTTACAAACAGGGAGGGACACGTGGCTACACCTTC	CASSYKQGGTRGYTF
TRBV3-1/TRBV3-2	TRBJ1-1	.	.	TGTGCCAGCAGCCAAGGAGATGGGGGGAGATGGACTGAAGCTTTCTTT	CASSQGDGGRWTEAFF
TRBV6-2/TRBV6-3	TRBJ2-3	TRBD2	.	TGTGCCAGCAGTTACTCGGTGGGGGGGACGCAGTATTTT	CASSYSVGGTQYF
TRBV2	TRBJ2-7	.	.	TGTGCCAGCAGTAAGTCACCTATGGAGGAGCAGTACTTC	CASSKSPMEEQYF
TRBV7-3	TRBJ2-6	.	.	TGTGCCAGCAGCTTGCTCGGGAGTACTGGGGCCAACGTCCTGACTTTC	CASSLLGSTGANVLTF
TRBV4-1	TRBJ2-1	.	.	TGCGCCAGCAGCCAAGGGTGGGCGAGCTCCTACAATGAGCAGTTCTTC	CASSQGWASSYNEQFF
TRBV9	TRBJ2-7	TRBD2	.	TGTGCCAGCAGAGCCCCCCGGGAGGGCTACGAGCAGTACTTC	CASRAPREGYEQYF
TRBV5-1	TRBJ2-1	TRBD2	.	TGCGCCAGCAGCTTGTTGGGGACTAGCGGGGGGTTCGTGGCCTATGAGCAGTTCTTC	CASSLLGTSGGFVAYEQFF
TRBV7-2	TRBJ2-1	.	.	TGTGCCAGCAGCATCTCCGACAGGTCCTACAATGAGCAGTTCTTC	CASSISDRSYNEQFF
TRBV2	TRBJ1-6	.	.	TGTGCCAGCAATCAAGAGAGCTCCTATAATTCACCCCTCCACTTT	CASNQESSYNSPLHF
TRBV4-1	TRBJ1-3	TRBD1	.	TGCGCCAGCAGCCTCGGGACAGGGGTAGGAAACACCATATATTTT	CASSLGTGVGNTIYF
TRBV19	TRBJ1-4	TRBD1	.	TGTGCCAGCCAGGGGGCATGGGGTGAAAAACTGTTTTTT	CASQGAWGEKLFF
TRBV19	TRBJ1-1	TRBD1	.	TGTGCCAGTAGTTACAGGGGGAAGGCTGAAGCTTTCTTT	CASSYRGKAEAFF
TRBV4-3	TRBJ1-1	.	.	TGCGCCAGCAGCCAAGAACACAGGTCTGGAACTGAAGCTTTCTTT	CASSQEHRSGTEAFF
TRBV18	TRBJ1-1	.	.	TGTGCCAGCTCTCGGGAGGTGAACACTGAAGCTTTCTTT	CASSREVNTEAFF
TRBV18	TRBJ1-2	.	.	TGTGCCAGCTCACCAGATCAGGACTATGGCTACACCTTC	CASSPDQDYGYTF
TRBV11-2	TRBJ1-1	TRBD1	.	TGTGCCAGCAGCTTTAACAGGGGGTTGAGCACTGAAGCTTTCTTT	CASSFNRGLSTEAFF
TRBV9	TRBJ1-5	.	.	TGTGCCAGCAGCGTGGGTCCCGGGGGATATAGCAATCAGCCCCAGCATTTT	CASSVGPGGYSNQPQHF
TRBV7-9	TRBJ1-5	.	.	TGTGCCAGCAGCTTAGAGTCAGGGAATCAGCCCCAGCATTTT	CASSLESGNQPQHF
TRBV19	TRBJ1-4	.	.	TGTGCCACCCAAAACTCCGACTATGAAAAACTGTTTTTT	CATQNSDYEKLFF
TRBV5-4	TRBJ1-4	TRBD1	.	TGTGCCAGCAGCTCCAACAGGGGAACTAATGAAAAACTGTTTTTT	CASSSNRGTNEKLFF
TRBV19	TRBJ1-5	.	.	TGTGCCAGTAGTAACGGGGGAAATCTGCCCCAGCATTTT	CASSNGGNLPQHF
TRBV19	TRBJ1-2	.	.	TGTGCCAGTAGCCCAGGACACATCTATGGCTACACCTTC	CASSPGHIYGYTF
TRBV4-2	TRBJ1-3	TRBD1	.	TGTGCCAGCAGCCAAGTGACAGGGGCTGGAAACACCATATATTTT	CASSQVTGAGNTIYF
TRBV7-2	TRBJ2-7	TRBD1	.	TGTGCCAGCAGCAATACAGGGGCGGACAGGGGGAGATGGGACTTC	CASSNTGADRGRWDF
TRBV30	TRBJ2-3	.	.	TGTGCCTGGAGTGTACCCCCTTTCCAGGGGTACACAGATACGCAGTATTTT	CAWSVPPFQGYTDTQYF
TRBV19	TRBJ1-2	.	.	TGTGCCACCCGCCCCCGGGAGTCCAGAGGCTACACCTTC	CATRPRESRGYTF
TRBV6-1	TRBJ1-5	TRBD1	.	TGTGCCAGCAGTGACCTCGGACAGGGGACTCAGCCCCAGCATTTT	CASSDLGQGTQPQHF
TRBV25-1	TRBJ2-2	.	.	TGTGCCAGCAGTCCCCTCCGGAGCACCGGGGAGCTGTTTTTT	CASSPLRSTGELFF
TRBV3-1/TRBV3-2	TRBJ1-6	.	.	TGTGCCAGCAGCCCAACCGGGACACAGAATTCACCCCTCCACTTT	CASSPTGTQNSPLHF
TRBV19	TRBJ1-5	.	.	TGTGCCAGTAGTATAGACGGACAGTCGTATCAGCCCCAGCATTTT	CASSIDGQSYQPQHF
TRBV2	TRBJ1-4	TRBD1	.	TGTGCCAGCAGGGGGACAGAAGAAACACTGTTTTTT	CASRGTEETLFF
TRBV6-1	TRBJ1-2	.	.	TGTGCCAGCAGTGAATTGTGGACAGCTAACTATGGCTACACCTTC	CASSELWTANYGYTF
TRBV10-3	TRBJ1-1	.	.	TGTGCCATCAGCACAGGGATGAACACTGAAGCTTTCTTT	CAISTGMNTEAFF
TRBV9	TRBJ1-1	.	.	TGTGCCAGCATGCCCCCCGGGAGCCTGAACACTGAAGCTTTCTTT	CASMPPGSLNTEAFF
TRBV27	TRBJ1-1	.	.	TGTGCCAGCAGCCTGACACTGAACACTGAAGCTTTCTTT	CASSLTLNTEAFF
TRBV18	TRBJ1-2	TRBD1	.	TGTGCCAGCTCACCCGGACAGGGGGCGCGTATAAATGGCTACACCTTC	CASSPGQGARINGYTF
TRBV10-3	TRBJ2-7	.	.	TGTGCCATCAGTGACTGGGGCGGGGTTGAGTACGAGCAGTACTTC	CAISDWGGVEYEQYF
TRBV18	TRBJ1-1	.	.	TGTGCCAGCTCACCACGGACAGCAAACACTGAAGCTTTCTTT	CASSPRTANTEAFF
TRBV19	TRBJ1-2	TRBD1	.	TGTGCCAGTAGTCCGGCCACAGGGGGAGGCTATGGCTACACCTTC	CASSPATGGGYGYTF
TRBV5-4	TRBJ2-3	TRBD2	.	TGTGCCAGCAGCTTGGTAGCGGGCAACACAGATACGCAGTATTTT	CASSLVAGNTDTQYF
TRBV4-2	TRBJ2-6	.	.	TGTGCCAGCAGTCCGGAGGGGGCGACGTACTCTGGGGCCAACGTCCTGACTTTC	CASSPEGATYSGANVLTF
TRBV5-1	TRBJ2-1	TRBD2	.	TGCGCAAGCGGGGGCCTAAGCTCCTACAATGAGCAGTTCTTC	CASGGLSSYNEQFF
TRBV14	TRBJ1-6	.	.	TGTGCCAGCAGCCAAGTGAGAGGGTCACCCCTCCACTTT	CASSQVRGSPLHF
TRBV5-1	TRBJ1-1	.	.	TGCGCCAGCAGCTTACTACAGGGCAAAGCTTTCTTT	CASSLLQGKAFF
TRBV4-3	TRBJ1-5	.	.	TGCGCCAGCAGCCAAGGAACAGATCAGCCCCAGCATTTT	CASSQGTDQPQHF
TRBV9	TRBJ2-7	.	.	TGTGCCAGCAGCGTCGACAGTTTCTCCTACGAGCAGTACTTC	CASSVDSFSYEQYF
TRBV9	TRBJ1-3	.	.	TGTGCCAGCAGCTCACAGGGAAACACCATATATTTT	CASSSQGNTIYF
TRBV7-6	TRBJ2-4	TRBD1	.	TGTGCCAGCAGCACCGACAGGGGAGGCAAAAACATTCAGTACTTC	CASSTDRGGKNIQYF
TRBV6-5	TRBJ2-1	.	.	TGTGCCAGCAGAGCTCACAGGGTTTCCTACAATGAGCAGTTCTTC	CASRAHRVSYNEQFF
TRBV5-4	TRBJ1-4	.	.	TGTGCCAGCAGCCAAGCAGGGAGGACTAATGAAAAACTGTTTTTT	CASSQAGRTNEKLFF
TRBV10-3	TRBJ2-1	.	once	TGTGCCATCAGTGAGTCGACTGGCTGGAATGAGCAGTTCTTC	CAISESTGWNEQFF
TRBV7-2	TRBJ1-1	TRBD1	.	TGTGCCAGCAGCCCACAGGGGGCAGGGAACACTGAAGCTTTCTTT	CASSPQGAGNTEAFF
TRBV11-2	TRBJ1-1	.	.	TGTGCCAGCAGCTTACCTTGGAACACTGAAGCTTTCTTT	CASSLPWNTEAFF
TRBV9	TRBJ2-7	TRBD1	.	TGTGCCAGCAGCGCAAGACAGGGGGCCCACGAGCAGTACTTC	CASSARQGAHEQYF
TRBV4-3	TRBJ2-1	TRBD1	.	TGCGCCAGCAGCCTATATGGACAGGGCCCCTACAATGAGCAGTTCTTC	CASSLYGQGPYNEQFF